Listed below are T cell receptor beta chains from one sample, sequenced in a study of cytotoxic CD8 clonotypes in ibrutinib-treated CLL. The assay was immunoSEQ multiplex PCR, and TCRdb's table has in-frame clones only and misses some. The sample records about 68,000 clones, about 63% being singletons. Sequenced here: PBMCs, sampled after 12 months of ibrutinib treatment. These receptors all stem from a human donor with chronic lymphocytic leukemia. The conserved cysteine and the conserved F or W are not part of the CDR3 here. D genes are given only for firm matches.

v_gene: TRBV11-2; j_gene: TRBJ2-1; d_gene: NA; CDR3aa: ASSARLGSSYNEQF
v_gene: TRBV18; j_gene: TRBJ1-4; d_gene: NA; CDR3aa: ASSPNTPATNEKLF
v_gene: TRBV19; j_gene: TRBJ2-3; d_gene: NA; CDR3aa: ASSFRSDTQY
v_gene: TRBV30; j_gene: TRBJ2-6; d_gene: TRBD1; CDR3aa: AWSHGRDRVYSGANVLT
v_gene: TRBV7-9; j_gene: TRBJ2-7; d_gene: NA; CDR3aa: ASSPQGTAYEQY
v_gene: TRBV28; j_gene: TRBJ1-4; d_gene: TRBD1; CDR3aa: ASSWTGGYEKLF
v_gene: TRBV7-3; j_gene: TRBJ2-5; d_gene: TRBD2; CDR3aa: ASSPAGGRKETQY
v_gene: TRBV6-6; j_gene: TRBJ2-3; d_gene: NA; CDR3aa: ASSPPLGTQY
v_gene: TRBV4-1; j_gene: TRBJ2-5; d_gene: NA; CDR3aa: ASSQDWGAGETQY
v_gene: TRBV6-1; j_gene: TRBJ2-7; d_gene: NA; CDR3aa: ASSEGGISSYEQY
v_gene: TRBV27; j_gene: TRBJ1-5; d_gene: TRBD1; CDR3aa: ASSPRGHGGQPQH
v_gene: TRBV27; j_gene: TRBJ2-3; d_gene: NA; CDR3aa: ASSFGKSTDTQY
v_gene: TRBV2; j_gene: TRBJ1-2; d_gene: NA; CDR3aa: ASSKRSQGPYGYT
v_gene: TRBV11-2; j_gene: TRBJ2-2; d_gene: NA; CDR3aa: ASSSGFPNTGELF
v_gene: TRBV9; j_gene: TRBJ2-1; d_gene: TRBD2; CDR3aa: ASSPQLAVGEQF
v_gene: TRBV29-1; j_gene: TRBJ1-5; d_gene: TRBD1; CDR3aa: SVVTGKGQPQH
v_gene: TRBV5-1; j_gene: TRBJ2-3; d_gene: TRBD2; CDR3aa: ASSSGLAGGRVVADTQY
v_gene: TRBV7-3; j_gene: TRBJ1-2; d_gene: NA; CDR3aa: ASSLFGAGVDGYT
v_gene: TRBV30; j_gene: TRBJ2-5; d_gene: TRBD1; CDR3aa: AWSRGQGLYETQY
v_gene: TRBV10-1; j_gene: TRBJ2-5; d_gene: TRBD2; CDR3aa: ASSEGSSGGGQETQY
v_gene: TRBV7-2; j_gene: TRBJ2-3; d_gene: TRBD2; CDR3aa: ASSPLGSGSPADTQY
v_gene: TRBV27; j_gene: TRBJ1-1; d_gene: NA; CDR3aa: ASSTFTEAF
v_gene: TRBV27; j_gene: TRBJ2-7; d_gene: NA; CDR3aa: ASTIHGGAIYEQY
v_gene: TRBV11-2; j_gene: TRBJ1-4; d_gene: TRBD1; CDR3aa: ASSHPLNRGQGEKLF
v_gene: TRBV6-1; j_gene: TRBJ2-5; d_gene: TRBD1; CDR3aa: ASSEATGAWETQY
v_gene: TRBV7-2; j_gene: TRBJ1-1; d_gene: NA; CDR3aa: ASSLGGTPEAF
v_gene: TRBV7-8; j_gene: TRBJ1-6; d_gene: NA; CDR3aa: ASSFLTENSPLH
v_gene: TRBV19; j_gene: TRBJ2-3; d_gene: NA; CDR3aa: ASSMIVTDTQY